This T cell receptor (beta chain) came from a study of cytomegalovirus exposure and HLA in healthy donors. On this clone: The antigen is unknown.

Vbeta (60) and Jbeta (13) primers were used in the PCR. Method: immunoSEQ multiplex PCR; TCRdb's copy keeps in-frame clones and lacks some. The sample carries about 140,000 clones, 82% recorded once. Study-level points and caveats: The study listed around 150 cytomegalovirus-associated TCR beta chains. Specificity of a few CMV-associated chains for CMV antigens was verified in vitro. It was reportedly the case that the classifier diagnosed cytomegalovirus status with high specificity and sensitivity. Accurate HLA-A and HLA-B prediction from TCR beta sequences was reported for most subjects.

The sample was PBMCs. This TCR was sampled from a woman in her 50s in good health and CMV-seropositive.

The CDR3 reads CASSFSGTGSNQPQHF. The CDR3 DNA follows: TGTGCCAGCAGTTTTTCCGGGACAGGGAGCAATCAGCCCCAGCATTTT. V and J are TRBV27 and TRBJ1-5; 9 nucleotides align to TRBD1. The junction had 4 bases not matched to a gene; V was cut back by 3 bases and J by 1 base. Germline values: CDR1 MNHEY, CDR2 SMNVEV (reference sequence). This CDR3 contains 16 residues.